Presented here are 11 T cell receptor beta chains from one specimen sequenced in a study of blood T cell repertoires in COVID-19. Some clones are missing from TCRdb's copy, which holds only in-frame ones; the method was immunoSEQ multiplex PCR. Of fewer than 300,000 clones listed, 90% are singletons. Material for sequencing was PBMCs or T cells enriched from blood (not recorded which). These receptors came from a woman aged 25 to 39 who had recovered from COVID-19.

The chain links TRBV28 to TRBJ2-1, with 8 bases aligning to TRBD1. The J segment lost 4 bases and the V segment lost 8 bases, leaving 10 bases of the junction unmatched. This CDR3 has 15 amino acids. The germline gives CDR1 MDHEN, CDR2 SYDVKM. The CDR3 DNA reads TGTGCCAGCCATACACAGGGGGAGTGGTACAATGAGCAGTTCTTC. The encoded protein is CASHTQGEWYNEQFF.

The genes are TRBV6-6 and TRBJ2-3, with 11 bases lining up with TRBD2. The CDR3 has 17 residues. The ends lost 5 bases at V and 3 bases at J; junction bases unmatched: 10. The V gene's germline CDR1 is MNHNY and CDR2 SVGAGI (reference sequence). The CDR3 protein is CASSPGLAEPGTDTQYF. DNA of the CDR3: TGTGCCAGCAGTCCGGGACTAGCGGAACCTGGGACAGATACGCAGTATTTT.

Remarks on this clone: Within the sample, other DNA sequences also encode this same CDR3. The chain employs TRBV28 and TRBJ1-1, with a weak D call TRBD1 (6 bases). CDR1 and CDR2 from the germline V gene are MDHEN and SYDVKM. There are 14 residues in the CDR3. V was cut by 2 bases and J by 1 base, with 8 bases left in between. As DNA, the CDR3 is TGTGCCAGCAGTTTACAGGGGAAGAACACTGAAGCTTTCTTT. Translated, it gives CASSLQGKNTEAFF.

This clone appeared once. V and J are TRBV11-3 and TRBJ2-1, with TRBD2 matching 13 bases. The CDR3 is 16 amino acids. With 2 bases clipped from V and 7 bases from J, the junction kept 5 bases outside the gene matches. The V gene's germline CDR1 is SGHNT and CDR2 YENEEA. The CDR3 protein is CASSLTLAGGPNEQFF. The CDR3 DNA reads as TGTGCCAGCAGCTTAACACTAGCGGGAGGGCCGAATGAGCAGTTCTTC.

The count of this clone is one. The rearrangement joins TRBV7-3 to TRBJ2-6; TRBD1 matches 7 bases. The CDR3 totals 15 residues. Germline CDR1 and CDR2: SGHTA and FQGTGA. The V and J ends lost 4 bases and 2 bases, in that order; junction bases with no gene match: 2. CDR3: CASSSGGTGANVLTF. The CDR3 bases are TGTGCCAGCAGCTCAGGGGGAACTGGGGCCAACGTCCTGACTTTC.

The V gene is TRBV29-1, the J gene TRBJ2-1, with D possibly matching TRBD2 (6 bases). V gave up 6 bases and J gave up 4 bases, with 22 bases separating them. In germline, CDR1 is SQVTM, CDR2 ANQGSEA. The CDR3 runs to 16 residues. CDR3 protein: CSVPSTGDPRYNEQFF. The CDR3 DNA follows: TGCAGCGTGCCCTCAACGGGGGATCCAAGGTACAATGAGCAGTTCTTC.

The rearrangement uses TRBV14 and TRBJ1-2; no clear D. This CDR3 spans 13 amino acids. CDR1 is SGHDN, CDR2 FVKESK, per germline. The germline V and J ends were trimmed by 4 bases and 6 bases, with 12 bases remaining between them. CDR3 sequence: CASSRSLGDGYTF. Here the CDR3 DNA reads TGTGCCAGCAGCCGCTCGTTAGGAGATGGCTACACCTTC.

The chain couples TRBV6-5 to TRBJ2-4; 8 bases map to TRBD1. The CDR3 contains 13 residues. Trimming removed 5 bases from V and 8 bases from J; junction bases left unmatched: 5. The germline V gene encodes CDR1 MNHEY and CDR2 SVGAGI. The CDR3 region has the DNA TGTGCCAGCAGTATAGGACAGGGAGACATTCAGTACTTC. This encodes CASSIGQGDIQYF.

This chain joins TRBV18 and TRBJ2-2, with D perhaps TRBD2 (6 bases). CDR1 and CDR2 from the germline V gene are KGHSH and LQKENI. With 3 bases removed from V and 5 bases from J, the gap between germline ends came to 16 bases. The CDR3 sequence is 16 residues long. CDR3 nucleotide sequence: TGTGCCAGCTCACCCCAGACGGGCCGGGGGACCGGGGAGCTGTTTTTT. It translates to CASSPQTGRGTGELFF. Combining the CDR3 with reference TRBV18 and TRBJ2-2 gives the whole variable domain NAGVMQNPRHLVRRRGQEARLRCSPMKGHSHVYWYRQLPEEGLKFMVYLQKENIIDESGMPKERFSAEFPKEGPSILRIQQVVRGDSAAYFCASSPQTGRGTGELFFGEGSRLTVL.

The chain uses TRBV3-1 (or the pseudogene TRBV3-2) and TRBJ2-1; 8 bases are shared with TRBD1. The CDR3 extends over 16 amino acids. After removal of 2 bases from V and 8 bases from J, the junction contained 11 bases not matched to a gene. Germline-derived CDR1 and CDR2 are LGHDT and YNNKEL (reference sequence). Here the CDR3 reads CASSQTPRGRVDEQFF. The DNA for the CDR3 is TGTGCCAGCAGCCAAACCCCCAGGGGGCGCGTCGATGAGCAGTTCTTC.

This clone was seen many times. This chain links TRBV2 with TRBJ2-2; 8 bases are a match to TRBD2. V was clipped by 2 bases and J by 4 bases; unmatched bases: 6. The CDR3 consists of 16 residues. The V gene's germline CDR1 is SNHLY and CDR2 FYNNEI. Here the CDR3 DNA reads TGTGCCAGCAGTGAAAGCAGCGGGAGCATCACCGGGGAGCTGTTTTTT. Encoded protein: CASSESSGSITGELFF.